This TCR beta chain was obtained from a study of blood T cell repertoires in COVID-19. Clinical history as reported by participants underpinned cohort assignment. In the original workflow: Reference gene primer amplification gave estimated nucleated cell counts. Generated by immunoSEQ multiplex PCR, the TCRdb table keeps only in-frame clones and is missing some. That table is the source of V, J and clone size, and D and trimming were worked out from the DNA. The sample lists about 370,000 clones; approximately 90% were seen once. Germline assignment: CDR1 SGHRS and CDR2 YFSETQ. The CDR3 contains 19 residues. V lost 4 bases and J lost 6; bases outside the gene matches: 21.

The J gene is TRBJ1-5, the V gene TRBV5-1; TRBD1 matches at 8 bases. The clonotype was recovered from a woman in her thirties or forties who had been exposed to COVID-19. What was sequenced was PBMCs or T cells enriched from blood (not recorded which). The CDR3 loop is CASSPTPWSRQGTGQPQHF. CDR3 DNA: TGCGCCAGCAGCCCAACCCCCTGGAGCAGACAGGGGACTGGTCAGCCCCAGCATTTT. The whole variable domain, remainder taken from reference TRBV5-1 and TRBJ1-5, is KAGVTQTPRYLIKTRGQQVTLSCSPISGHRSVSWYQQTPGQGLQFLFEYFSETQRNKGNFPGRFSGRQFSNSRSEMNVSTLELGDSALYLCASSPTPWSRQGTGQPQHFGDGTRLSIL.